This T cell receptor (beta chain) was recorded in a study of response to subunit inactivated influenza vaccine. Each CDR3 protein is one row after TCRdb ran MiXCR on the RT-PCR reads. The repertoire consists of 200,000 to 300,000 distinct CDR3 sequences, with about 12% occurring once and the leading ten covering 7.8%. The CDR3 consists of 14 residues. V lost 0 bases and J lost 3, with 11 bases in between. Per the germline V gene, CDR1 is SQVTM and CDR2 is ANQGSEA. This clonotype was counted only a few times. V usage is TRBV29-1 and J usage is TRBJ1-2, with D perhaps matching TRBD1 (5 bases). The sample here was non-naive T cells sorted from PBMCs, taken 14 to 15 days before vaccination. The clonotype was recovered from a man aged 50-59 years who received an inactivated influenza vaccine. Here the CDR3 reads CSVEDSGGDYGYTF. CDR3 in DNA: TGCAGCGTTGAAGATTCTGGGGGTGACTATGGCTACACCTTC.